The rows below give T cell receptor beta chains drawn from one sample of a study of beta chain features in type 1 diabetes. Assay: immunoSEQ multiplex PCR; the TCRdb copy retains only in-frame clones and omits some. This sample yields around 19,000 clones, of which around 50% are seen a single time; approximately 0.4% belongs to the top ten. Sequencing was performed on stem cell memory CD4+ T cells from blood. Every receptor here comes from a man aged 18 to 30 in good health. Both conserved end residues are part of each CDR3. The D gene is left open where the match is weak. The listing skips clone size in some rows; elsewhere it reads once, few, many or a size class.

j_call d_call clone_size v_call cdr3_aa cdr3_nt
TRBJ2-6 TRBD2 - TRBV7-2 CASSLDSSGGAGANVLTF TGTGCCAGCAGCTTAGATTCTAGCGGGGGGGCTGGGGCCAACGTCCTGACTTTC
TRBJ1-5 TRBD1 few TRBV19 CASSTRQGSQPQHF TGTGCCAGTAGTACCCGACAGGGGAGTCAGCCCCAGCATTTT
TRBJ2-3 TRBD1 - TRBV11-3 CASSLSQGDTQYF TGTGCCAGCAGCTTAAGCCAGGGGGACACGCAGTATTTT
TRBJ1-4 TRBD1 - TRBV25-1 CASSLLGTGSEKLFF TGTGCCAGCAGTCTCTTAGGGACAGGATCTGAAAAACTGTTTTTT
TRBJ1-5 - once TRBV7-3 CASSLNAGRNQPQHF TGTGCCAGCAGCTTAAATGCTGGTCGGAATCAGCCCCAGCATTTT
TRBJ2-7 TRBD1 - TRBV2 CASTLLGQGTYEQYF TGTGCCAGCACCCTTTTGGGACAGGGAACCTACGAGCAGTACTTC
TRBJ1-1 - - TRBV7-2 CASSSLGPGDTEAFF TGTGCCAGCAGCTCCCTAGGCCCGGGGGACACTGAAGCTTTCTTT
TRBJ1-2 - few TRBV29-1 CSVQLGEGGYTF TGCAGCGTCCAATTGGGAGAGGGTGGCTACACCTTC
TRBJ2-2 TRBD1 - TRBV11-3 CASSGQGADTGELFF TGTGCCAGCAGCGGGCAGGGGGCGGACACCGGGGAGCTGTTTTTT
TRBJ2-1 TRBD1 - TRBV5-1 CASSFRDSLSYNEQFF TGCGCCAGCAGCTTCCGGGACAGTCTCTCCTACAATGAGCAGTTCTTC
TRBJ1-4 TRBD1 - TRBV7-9 CASSFRQGAARKLFF TGTGCCAGCAGCTTTAGACAGGGGGCGGCCCGGAAACTGTTTTTT
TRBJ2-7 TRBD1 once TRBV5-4 CASSLPGQGAYEQYF TGTGCCAGCAGCTTGCCGGGACAGGGAGCCTACGAGCAGTACTTC
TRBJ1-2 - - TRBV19 CASSMWQGLFGYTF TGTGCCAGTAGTATGTGGCAGGGATTATTCGGCTACACCTTC
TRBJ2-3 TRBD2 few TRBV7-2 CASSRSGTSTDTQYF TGTGCCAGCAGCCGTAGCGGGACTAGCACAGATACGCAGTATTTT
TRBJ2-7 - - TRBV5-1 CASSLGQSYEQYF TGCGCCAGCAGCTTGGGACAGTCCTACGAGCAGTACTTC
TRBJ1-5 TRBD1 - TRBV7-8 CASTLTGGYSNQPQHF TGTGCCAGCACCTTAACAGGGGGGTATAGCAATCAGCCCCAGCATTTT
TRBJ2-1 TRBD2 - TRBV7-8 CASSASSGTMYNEQFF TGTGCCAGCAGCGCGTCGTCCGGGACTATGTACAATGAGCAGTTCTTC
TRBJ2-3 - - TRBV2 CASSDSGAVDTQYF TGTGCCAGCAGTGACAGCGGTGCGGTGGATACGCAGTATTTT
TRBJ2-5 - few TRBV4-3 CASSQEGTAGETQYF TGCGCCAGCAGCCAAGAGGGCACGGCCGGAGAGACCCAGTACTTC
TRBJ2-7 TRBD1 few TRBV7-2 CASSPNPGTAYEQYF TGTGCCAGCAGCCCTAACCCCGGGACAGCCTACGAGCAGTACTTC
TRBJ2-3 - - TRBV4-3 CASSQDRSFEQYF TGCGCCAGCAGCCAAGATCGGAGCTTTGAGCAGTATTTT
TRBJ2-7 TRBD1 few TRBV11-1 CASSPRTGVTYEQYF TGTGCCAGCAGCCCCCGGACAGGCGTTACCTACGAGCAGTACTTC
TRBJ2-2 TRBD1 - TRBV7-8 CASSLDRVNTGELFF TGTGCCAGCAGCTTGGACAGGGTGAACACCGGGGAGCTGTTTTTT
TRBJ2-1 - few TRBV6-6 CASSYGQPGNEQFF TGTGCCAGCAGTTATGGCCAGCCGGGCAATGAGCAGTTCTTC
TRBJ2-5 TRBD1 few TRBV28 CASSRGTVQQETQYF TGTGCCAGCAGTCGTGGGACAGTTCAACAAGAGACCCAGTACTTC
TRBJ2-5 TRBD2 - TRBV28 CASSSTRLAGEQYF TGTGCCAGCAGTTCAACTCGACTAGCGGGGGAGCAGTACTTC
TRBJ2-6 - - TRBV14 CASSLSSGANVLTF TGTGCCAGCAGTCTCTCCTCTGGGGCCAACGTCCTGACTTTC
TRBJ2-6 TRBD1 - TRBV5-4 CASRGEQGALGANVLTF TGTGCCAGCAGGGGGGAACAGGGGGCGCTTGGGGCCAACGTCCTGACTTTC
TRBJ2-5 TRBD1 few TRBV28 CASSLPGTGVETQYF TGTGCCAGCAGTTTACCCGGGACAGGGGTGGAGACCCAGTACTTC
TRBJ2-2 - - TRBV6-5 CASRSQGKNTGELFF TGTGCCAGCAGATCCCAGGGGAAGAACACCGGGGAGCTGTTTTTT
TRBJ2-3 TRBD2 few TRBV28 CASSSRTSGAEDTQYF TGTGCCAGCAGTTCTAGGACTAGCGGGGCCGAAGATACGCAGTATTTT
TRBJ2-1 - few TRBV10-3 CAISEVRGRNEQFF TGTGCCATCAGTGAGGTGAGGGGGAGAAATGAGCAGTTCTTC
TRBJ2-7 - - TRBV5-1 CASSLGGHSSYEQYF TGCGCCAGCAGCTTGGGAGGACATAGCTCCTACGAGCAGTACTTC
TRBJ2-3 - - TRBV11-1 CASSSLDLDGTDTQYF TGTGCCAGCAGCTCACTGGACTTGGACGGCACAGATACGCAGTATTTT
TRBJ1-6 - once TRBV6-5 CASSYQVRGQSPLHF TGTGCCAGCAGTTACCAGGTCAGGGGACAATCACCCCTCCACTTT
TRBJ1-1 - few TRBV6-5 CASSYSGGLNTEAFF TGTGCCAGCAGTTACTCGGGCGGACTCAACACTGAAGCTTTCTTT
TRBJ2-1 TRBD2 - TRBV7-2 CASSRAGARYNEQFF TGTGCCAGCAGCCGAGCGGGGGCCCGATACAATGAGCAGTTCTTC
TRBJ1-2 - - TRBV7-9 CASSASYGVRGYGYTF TGTGCCAGCAGCGCGTCTTACGGGGTACGCGGTTATGGCTACACCTTC
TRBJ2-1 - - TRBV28 CASSLLTKRGNEQFF TGTGCCAGCAGTTTACTTACTAAAAGGGGAAATGAGCAGTTCTTC
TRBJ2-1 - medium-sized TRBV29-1 CSSLGNEQFF TGCAGCTCCCTCGGCAATGAGCAGTTCTTC
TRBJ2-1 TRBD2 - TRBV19 CASSTAGEWNEQFF TGTGCCAGTAGTACCGCGGGGGAGTGGAATGAGCAGTTCTTC
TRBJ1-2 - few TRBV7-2 CASSSSPGRRRGYTF TGTGCCAGCAGCTCCAGCCCAGGCCGGCGACGTGGCTACACCTTC
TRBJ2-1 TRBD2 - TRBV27 CASSHRGLAGGEQFF TGTGCCAGCTCTCATCGGGGACTAGCGGGAGGTGAGCAGTTCTTC
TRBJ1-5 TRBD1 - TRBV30 CAWTQGVFQPQHF TGTGCCTGGACGCAGGGGGTTTTTCAGCCCCAGCATTTT
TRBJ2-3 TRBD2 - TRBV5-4 CASSAAIAGGRSDTQYF TGTGCCAGCAGCGCCGCGATAGCGGGGGGTCGGTCAGATACGCAGTATTTT
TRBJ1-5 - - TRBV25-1 CASSESGDSNQPQHF TGTGCCAGCAGTGAATCGGGAGACAGCAATCAGCCCCAGCATTTT
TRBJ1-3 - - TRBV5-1 CASSLSGGYSGNTIYF TGCGCCAGCAGCTTGTCCGGGGGATACTCTGGAAACACCATATATTTT
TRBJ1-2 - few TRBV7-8 CASSAEQGNYNYGYTF TGTGCCAGCAGCGCAGAACAGGGCAACTATAACTATGGCTACACCTTC
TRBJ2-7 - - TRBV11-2 CASSFSGGKGYEQYF TGTGCCAGCAGCTTCTCAGGGGGGAAGGGCTACGAGCAGTACTTC
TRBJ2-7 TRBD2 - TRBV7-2 CASSADSGREYEQYF TGTGCCAGCAGCGCAGATAGCGGGCGGGAGTACGAGCAGTACTTC
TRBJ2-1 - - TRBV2 CASSEFPGKQFF TGTGCCAGCAGTGAATTCCCGGGAAAGCAGTTCTTC